What follows are 32 T cell receptor beta chains derived from one specimen sequenced in a study of early T cells in non-severe SARS-CoV-2 infection. One entry per CDR3 protein results from TCRdb running MiXCR on the 5' RACE reads. The sample shows about 99,000 distinct CDR3 sequences, around 16% of them seen only once. Input material: whole blood. The receptors come from an adult who was a healthcare worker with PCR-confirmed SARS-CoV-2 infection or an uninfected control (not recorded which).

This clonotype was detected ten times or more. The chain is built from TRBV20-1 and TRBJ2-2; D is undetermined. The CDR3 is 16 amino acids. The V gene's germline CDR1 is DFQATT and CDR2 SNEGSKA (reference sequence). V was shortened by 1 base and J by 4 bases, with 16 bases between the two germline ends. The CDR3 nucleotides are TGCAGTGCTAGAGGAACGACCGCGCACGCCACCGGGGAGCTGTTTTTT. This sequence encodes CSARGTTAHATGELFF.

There are a few counts of this clonotype. The chain is built from TRBV6-1 and TRBJ2-2; D unclear. CDR1 is MNHNS, CDR2 SASEGT, per germline. Trimming removed 2 bases at V and 7 bases at J, with 11 bases between. CDR3 length equals 14 residues. CDR3 loop: CASSETKEIGELFF. The CDR3 DNA reads TGTGCCAGCAGTGAAACCAAGGAAATCGGGGAGCTGTTTTTT.

There are many counts of this clonotype. The chain combines TRBV29-1 with TRBJ1-2; TRBD1 matches 9 bases. V was clipped by 6 bases and J by 3 bases; unmatched bases: 5. This CDR3 comprises 13 residues. Germline CDR1 SQVTM, CDR2 ANQGSEA. The DNA for the CDR3 is TGCAGCGTGAACAGGGGGCTTGACTATGGCTACACCTTC. Translating gives CSVNRGLDYGYTF.

This clonotype was observed many times. The J gene is TRBJ1-1, the V gene TRBV12-5; possibly TRBD1 for D (5 bases). Trimming removed 0 bases from V and 5 bases from J, with 19 bases in between. Germline V gives CDR1 LGHNT, CDR2 FRNRAP. This CDR3 is built from 17 residues. CDR3 amino acids: CASGLVLGNGGRTEAFF. Written as DNA, the CDR3 is TGTGCTAGTGGTTTGGTACTAGGGAATGGGGGGAGAACTGAAGCTTTCTTT.

This clonotype was counted between two and nine times. The chain recombines TRBV12-3 or TRBV12-4 with TRBJ1-2; 9 bases are shared with TRBD1. J lost 5 bases, V lost 6 bases, and 10 bases had no gene match. The CDR3 is 15 amino acids. CDR3 nucleotide sequence: TGTGCCAGCAGCCACCGGGACAGGGTGGGGTATGGCTACACCTTC. As protein: CASSHRDRVGYGYTF.

Worth noting for this clonotype: Since the CDR3 does not end with the conserved phenylalanine or tryptophan, this likely comes from a read error. This rearrangement joins TRBV18 to TRBJ2-1; 13 nucleotides agree with TRBD2. The trim removed 3 bases at V and 5 bases at J, leaving 7 bases unmatched. The CDR3 sequence is 17 residues long. Germline V gene data show CDR1 as KGHSH and CDR2 as LQKENI. The CDR3 region is CASSPNSGLAGDNEQFS. The CDR3 DNA sequence: TGTGCCAGCTCACCTAATTCAGGACTAGCGGGGGACAATGAGCAGTTCTCC.

The chain is built from TRBV11-2 and TRBJ2-7; D remains ambiguous. V was trimmed by 3 bases and J by 5 bases, leaving 8 bases between them. CDR1 is SGHAT and CDR2 is FQNNGV in the germline V gene. CDR3 length: 12 amino acids. The CDR3 protein is CASSFDENEQYF. CDR3 nucleotides: TGTGCCAGCAGCTTCGACGAGAACGAGCAGTACTTC. Filled out from reference TRBV11-2 and TRBJ2-7, the complete variable domain reads EAGVAQSPRYKIIEKRQSVAFWCNPISGHATLYWYQQILGQGPKLLIQFQNNGVVDDSQLPKDRFSAERLKGVDSTLKIQPAKLEDSAVYLCASSFDENEQYFGPGTRLTVT.

This clonotype was found many times. The chain employs TRBV7-2 and TRBJ1-1; the match to TRBD1 covers 9 bases. CDR3 size: 15 residues. Per the germline V gene, CDR1 is SGHTA and CDR2 is FQGNSA. The J segment lost 1 base and the V segment lost 5 bases, leaving 5 bases of the junction unmatched. CDR3 nucleotide sequence: TGTGCCAGCAGCCGGGACAGGGCCCCGAACACTGAAGCTTTCTTT. This sequence encodes CASSRDRAPNTEAFF.

The chain links TRBV5-6 to TRBJ2-1; D is perhaps TRBD1 (6 bases). Germline V gives CDR1 SGHDT, CDR2 YYEEEE. The CDR3 runs 14 residues. Trimming cost V 0 bases and J 6 bases, with 10 bases left between them. As DNA, the CDR3 is TGTGCCAGCAGCTTGGCCGCAGGGGCCAATGAGCAGTTCTTC. Its protein is CASSLAAGANEQFF.

The chain uses TRBV7-2 and TRBJ2-4; D unresolved. V was shortened by 2 bases and J by 7 bases, with 18 bases between the two germline ends. Looked up from germline, CDR1 is SGHTA and CDR2 is FQGNSA. The CDR3 totals 16 residues. This CDR3 reads CASSLPLGQAANIQYF. The CDR3 DNA follows: TGTGCCAGCAGCTTACCGCTCGGGCAGGCGGCGAACATTCAGTACTTC.

This clonotype has only a few counts. The J gene is TRBJ2-7, the V gene TRBV12-3 or TRBV12-4; 7 positions agree with TRBD2. With 6 bases clipped from V and 6 bases from J, the junction kept 5 bases outside the gene matches. The CDR3 has 12 residues. The chain's CDR3 is CASRTSSSEQYF. The CDR3 DNA sequence: TGTGCCAGCAGGACTAGCAGCTCCGAGCAGTACTTC.

This clonotype was seen only a few times. The CDR3 loop reads CASSFPGAVEKLFF. CDR3 in DNA: TGTGCCAGCAGTTTCCCGGGGGCGGTTGAAAAACTGTTTTTT. V and J are TRBV7-2 and TRBJ1-4, with D possibly being TRBD1 (6 bases). CDR3 length equals 14 residues. Germline loops: CDR1 SGHTA, CDR2 FQGNSA. V lost 6 bases to trimming and J lost 7 bases, with 15 bases between them.

The chain uses TRBV20-1 and TRBJ1-1, with TRBD1 as a possible D gene (5 bases). V lost 0 bases and J lost 4, with 18 bases in between. This CDR3 has 16 residues. Germline assignment: CDR1 DFQATT and CDR2 SNEGSKA (reference sequence). The DNA of the CDR3 is TGCAGTGCTAGAGATCTCGGGCAGGGAGGGAGCACTGAAGCTTTCTTT. It specifies CSARDLGQGGSTEAFF.

The chain combines TRBV10-3 with TRBJ2-3; no clear D. The length of the CDR3 is 11 residues. V shed 4 bases and J shed 1 base, with 0 bases lying between them. From germline, CDR1 is ENHRY and CDR2 SYGVKD. CDR3 sequence: CAISGTDTQYF. In nucleotides, the CDR3 is TGTGCCATCAGTGGCACAGATACGCAGTATTTT.

The chain joins TRBV2 to TRBJ2-3, with D unresolved. Germline values: CDR1 SNHLY, CDR2 FYNNEI. Trimming removed 6 bases from V and 3 bases from J, with 10 bases in between. There are 13 residues in the CDR3. The chain's CDR3 is CASRIRETDTQYF. CDR3 sequence (DNA): TGTGCCAGCAGGATAAGGGAAACAGATACGCAGTATTTT.

This rearrangement joins TRBV10-1 to TRBJ2-3; D is unclear. The CDR3 spans 13 residues. The V end lost 5 bases, the J end lost 2 bases, and 8 bases lay between the germline ends. Germline-derived CDR1 and CDR2 are WNHNN and SYGVQD (reference sequence). This chain's CDR3 is CASSRDPTDTQYF. The CDR3 DNA reads TGCGCCAGCAGTAGGGATCCCACAGATACGCAGTATTTT.

This clonotype was found many times. The chain has TRBV3-2 and TRBJ2-1; TRBD2, the table's D call, was not compared with the DNA. TRBV3-2 is marked as a pseudogene. This CDR3 is 16 amino acids long. The chain's CDR3 is CASSYITGTPYNEQFF. The CDR3 nucleotides read TGTGCCAGCAGCTACATCACCGGGACTCCCTACAATGAGCAGTTCTTC.

The chain has TRBV6-6 and TRBJ1-1, with 9 nucleotides matching TRBD1. The CDR3 is 15 amino acids. Losses at the gene ends were 2 bases for V and 4 bases for J; bases not matched to a gene: 5. CDR1 MNHNY and CDR2 SVGAGI come from the germline V gene (reference sequence). CDR3 sequence reads: CASSYPTGGSTEAFF. CDR3 in DNA: TGTGCCAGCAGTTACCCGACAGGGGGAAGCACTGAAGCTTTCTTT.

This clonotype was seen only a few times. The chain carries TRBV12-3 or TRBV12-4 and TRBJ2-1; TRBD2 might be the D (5 bases). The CDR3 is 17 amino acids. Between the trimmed V and J ends, which lost 6 bases and 5 bases, there was a span of 23 bases. The CDR3 spells CASRGLRGKRAHNEQFF. The CDR3, as DNA: TGTGCCAGCAGGGGCCTCAGAGGGAAGAGAGCGCACAATGAGCAGTTCTTC.

This clonotype was detected only a few times. The rearrangement links TRBV5-1 to TRBJ2-2, with TRBD2 matching 8 bases. Germline CDR1 is SGHRS and CDR2 is YFSETQ. Trimming removed 4 bases from V and 1 base from J; junction bases left unmatched: 6. The CDR3 runs to 16 residues. The CDR3 coding sequence is TGCGCCAGCAGCCCGGGTAGCGGGATGAACACCGGGGAGCTGTTTTTT. Protein product: CASSPGSGMNTGELFF. Supplemented by reference TRBV5-1 and TRBJ2-2, the full variable domain reads KAGVTQTPRYLIKTRGQQVTLSCSPISGHRSVSWYQQTPGQGLQFLFEYFSETQRNKGNFPGRFSGRQFSNSRSEMNVSTLELGDSALYLCASSPGSGMNTGELFFGEGSRLTVL.

The chain links TRBV27 to TRBJ2-1, with D tentatively TRBD2 (6 bases). V was clipped by 2 bases and J by 2 bases, with 10 bases between them. This CDR3 is 15 amino acids long. The germline V gene encodes CDR1 MNHEY and CDR2 SMNVEV (reference sequence). CDR3 residues: CASSLTSSPYNEQFF. The DNA of the CDR3 is TGTGCCAGCAGTTTAACTAGCTCCCCCTACAATGAGCAGTTCTTC.

This clonotype was counted a few times. This chain uses TRBV27 with TRBJ2-1; D uncertain. The CDR3 has 15 residues. V lost 5 bases, J lost 8 bases, and 19 bases lay in between. In germline, CDR1 is MNHEY, CDR2 SMNVEV (reference sequence). CDR3 in amino acids: CASSRVVGWFDEQFF. The CDR3 nucleotides read TGTGCCAGCAGTCGGGTCGTGGGGTGGTTCGATGAGCAGTTCTTC.

This clonotype was counted a few times. V is TRBV29-1 and J is TRBJ2-7; possible D gene TRBD1, 7 bases. The V end was cut by 6 bases, the J end by 4 bases, with 13 bases between. From germline, CDR1 is SQVTM and CDR2 ANQGSEA. The CDR3 totals 12 residues. CDR3 region: CSVGGQPYEQYF. The DNA for the CDR3 is TGCAGCGTCGGGGGACAGCCTTACGAGCAGTACTTC.

This sequence joins TRBV21-1 and TRBJ2-7; TRBD1, the table's D call, was not compared with the DNA. TRBV21-1 is marked as a pseudogene. The CDR3 covers 14 residues. The CDR3 sequence: CASSIPGSGYEQYF. CDR3 nucleotide sequence: TGTGCCAGCAGCATCCCAGGGTCGGGCTACGAGCAGTACTTC.

This clonotype was seen a few times. The chain uses TRBV7-2 and TRBJ2-1; TRBD1 agrees at 7 bases. Germline lookup yields CDR1 SGHTA and CDR2 FQGNSA. V gave up 1 base and J gave up 8 bases; unmatched junction bases: 11. This CDR3 is 16 amino acids long. The CDR3: CASSLEAQGNSYEQFF. The CDR3 nucleotides are TGTGCCAGCAGCTTAGAGGCACAGGGGAATAGCTATGAGCAGTTCTTC.

The genes are TRBV18 and TRBJ2-1; 12 bases map to TRBD2. Germline loops: CDR1 KGHSH, CDR2 LQKENI. The CDR3 totals 15 residues. V was clipped by 2 bases and J by 7 bases; unmatched bases: 3. In DNA, the CDR3 is TGTGCCAGCTCACCAGTCGGACTAGCGGGGAATGAGCAGTTCTTC. The encoded protein is CASSPVGLAGNEQFF.

In its sample, this clonotype was seen a few times. The V gene is TRBV6-2 or TRBV6-3, the J gene TRBJ2-7; D possibly uses TRBD1 or TRBD2 (5 bases each). The V end was cut by 7 bases, the J end by 2 bases, with 15 bases between. CDR1 is MNHEY and CDR2 is SVGEGT in the germline V gene. CDR3 length: 14 residues. The CDR3 is CASITRDHPYEQYF. The DNA for the CDR3 is TGTGCCAGCATTACCCGGGACCATCCCTACGAGCAGTACTTC.

The chain is built from TRBV28 and TRBJ2-7; D gene unclear. Looked up from germline, CDR1 is MDHEN and CDR2 is SYDVKM. The length of the CDR3 is 13 residues. Between the trimmed V and J ends, which lost 4 bases and 3 bases, there was a span of 10 bases. The CDR3 DNA reads TGTGCCAGCAGTTCCCCAACCCTCTACGAGCAGTACTTC. Its protein product is CASSSPTLYEQYF.

The J gene is TRBJ2-2, the V gene TRBV27, with 8 positions matching TRBD2. This CDR3 is 14 amino acids long. V trimming: 4 bases; J trimming: 6 bases; junction bases outside the gene matches: 4. The V gene's germline CDR1 is MNHEY and CDR2 SMNVEV (reference sequence). CDR3 DNA: TGTGCCAGCAGTTGGGGGACTAGATCCGGGGAGCTGTTTTTT. Translation gives CASSWGTRSGELFF.

The gene calls are TRBV7-9 and TRBJ2-2; D might be TRBD2 (7 bases). Trimming took off 7 bases at V and 3 bases at J, with 9 bases between the two ends. The CDR3 spans 13 residues. Germline V gene sequence: CDR1 SEHNR, CDR2 FQNEAQ (reference sequence). The CDR3 spells CASKGGHTGELFF. Here the CDR3 DNA reads TGTGCCAGCAAGGGGGGGCACACCGGGGAGCTGTTTTTT.

This clonotype was detected only a few times. This chain connects TRBV5-5 to TRBJ2-4; 7 nucleotides align to TRBD2. V gave up 3 bases and J gave up 6 bases; unmatched junction bases: 9. The length of the CDR3 is 15 residues. Germline values: CDR1 SGHKS, CDR2 YYEKEE (reference sequence). The CDR3 DNA is TGTGCCAGCAGCTGGATGGAGGGGAGGGGAAACATTCAGTACTTC. It translates to CASSWMEGRGNIQYF.

This clonotype was seen a handful of times. This sequence joins TRBV6-2 or TRBV6-3 and TRBJ2-1; 8 bases are a match to TRBD2. The CDR3 extends over 15 amino acids. The germline gives CDR1 MNHEY, CDR2 SVGEGT. With 5 bases clipped from V and 10 bases from J, the junction kept 13 bases outside the gene matches. The CDR3 sequence: CASSNGGAGDREQFF. In DNA, the CDR3 is TGTGCCAGCAGTAATGGGGGAGCGGGAGACCGGGAGCAGTTCTTC.